This entry describes one TCR beta chain. No antigen is known for it. Each CD8+ T cell subset was flow-sorted in triplicate, with fewer than 350,000 cells per subset placed directly into RLT lysis buffer. To exclude memory contaminants, naive CD8+ T cells were stringently defined as CD45RO-CCR7+CD27+CD95-. Peripheral blood mononuclear cells were isolated from buffy coats by standard density gradient centrifugation. Naive CXCR3-negative and CXCR3-positive CD8+ T cells were flow-sorted using a FACSAria III. Total RNA was extracted from sorted cells with an RNeasy Mini Kit. Data came from a NextSeq 550. The Human TCR Profiling Kit (MiLaboratory) was used to prepare UMI-labeled 5' RACE TRB cDNA libraries. The full amount of extracted RNA was used for cDNA synthesis, and the full amount of resulting cDNA was used for PCR amplification. Libraries were prepared in parallel with an identical number of PCR cycles. As for the original processing: MIGEC and MiXCR extracted about 53,000 +/- 10,000 unique UMI-labeled TRB cDNA molecules per library, requiring at least two reads per UMI. On average, each library contained approximately 40,000 +/- 10,000 functional in-frame TRB CDR3 nucleotide clonotypes without stop codons. After downsampling to 5000 UMI-labeled TRB molecules per sample, diversity metrics, including normalized Shannon-Wiener and Chao1, were computed in VDJtools. VDJtools computed clonotype-size-weighted physicochemical properties of the central five CDR3 residues: interaction energy, strength, volume and Kidera factor 4. TCRdb reprocessed the reads and provides one entry for every CDR3 protein sequence; no DNA is given. The V and J calls shown here were made by TCRdb, not taken from the authors' results. This sample's table has entries for under 110,000 distinct CDR3 sequences. Of the sample, more than 0.35% is held by the ten largest clones.

The data stem from a study of CXCR3-negative and CXCR3-positive naive CD8 T cells (dated by TCRdb to between 2018 and 2021). Background on the whole study: In total, 130 million to 150 million TRB reads were obtained, or roughly 1.5 +/- 0.3 million reads per library. TRBV-TRBJ cluster analysis included naive subsets from several donors and memory cells from 3 donors. Diversity and physicochemical repertoire analyses covered 10 to 11 donors pooled from two independent experiments. Study-wide conclusions, independent of this receptor: CXCR3 expression partially decreased after cryopreservation, so most assays used freshly isolated PBMCs. Both naive subsets had comparably high repertoire diversity, while memory CD8+ T cells had much lower repertoire diversity. Similar TRBV-TRBJ usage was shown by naive CXCR3-negative and CXCR3-positive cells from the same donor, whereas distinct patterns were shown by memory cells. Because surface CD5, which is linked to self-reactivity in mice, was comparable between the naive subsets, TCR interaction strength was also inferred from the physicochemical properties of TRB CDR3s. Compared with CXCR3-negative naive cells, CXCR3-positive naive cells had TRB CDR3s with higher hydrophobicity (lower Kidera factor 4), lower energy, and higher strength and volume indices.

The CDR3 numbers 15 residues from cysteine through phenylalanine. The DNA sequence is not available. The chain uses TRBV12-3 or TRBV12-4 and TRBJ1-3. This receptor was taken from a human donor in good health. Some clones in this sample may be carry-over from other donors' samples. Material: naive CXCR3+ CD8+ T cells from blood. The cell subset or site label here, explained by the study, means: CD45RO-CCR7+CD27+CD95- naive CD8+ T cells expressing CXCR3 (TNR3+). This receptor carries the CDR3 CASSTPTGSGNTIYF.